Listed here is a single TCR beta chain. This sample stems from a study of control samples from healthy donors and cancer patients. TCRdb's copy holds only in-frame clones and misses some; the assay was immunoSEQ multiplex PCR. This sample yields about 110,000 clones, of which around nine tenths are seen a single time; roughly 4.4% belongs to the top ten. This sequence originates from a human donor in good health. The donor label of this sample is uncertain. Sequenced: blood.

CDR3 in DNA: TGTGCCTGGAAGGGGGATGGCTACACCTTC. Its translation is CAWKGDGYTF. V usage is TRBV30 and J usage is TRBJ1-2; D may be TRBD1 (6 bases). V was shortened by 4 bases and J by 6 bases, with 6 bases between the two germline ends. Per germline, CDR1 GTSNPN and CDR2 SVGIG (reference sequence). The CDR3 totals 10 residues. The entire variable domain, with the rest obtained from reference TRBV30 and TRBJ1-2, is as follows: SQTIHQWPATLVQPVGSPLSLECTVEGTSNPNLYWYRQAAGRGLQLLFYSVGIGQISSEVPQNLSASRPQDRQFILSSKKLLLSDSGFYLCAWKGDGYTFGSGTRLTVV.